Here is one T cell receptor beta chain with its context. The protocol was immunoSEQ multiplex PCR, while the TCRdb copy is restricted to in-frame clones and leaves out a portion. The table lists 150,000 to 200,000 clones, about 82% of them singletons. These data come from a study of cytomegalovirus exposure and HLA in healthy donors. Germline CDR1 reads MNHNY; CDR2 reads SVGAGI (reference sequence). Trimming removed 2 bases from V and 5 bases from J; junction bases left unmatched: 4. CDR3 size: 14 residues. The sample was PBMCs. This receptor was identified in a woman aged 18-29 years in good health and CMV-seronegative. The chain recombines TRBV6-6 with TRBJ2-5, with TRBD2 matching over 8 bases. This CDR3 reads CASSYRGGLETQYF. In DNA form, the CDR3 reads TGTGCCAGCAGTTACCGCGGGGGGCTGGAGACCCAGTACTTC.